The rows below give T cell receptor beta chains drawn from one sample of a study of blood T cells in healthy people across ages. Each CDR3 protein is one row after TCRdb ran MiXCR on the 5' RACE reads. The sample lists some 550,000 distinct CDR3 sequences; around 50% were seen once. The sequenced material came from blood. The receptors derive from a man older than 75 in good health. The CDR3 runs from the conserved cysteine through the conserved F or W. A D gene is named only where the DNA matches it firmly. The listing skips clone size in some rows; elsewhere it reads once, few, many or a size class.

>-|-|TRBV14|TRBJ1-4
TGTGCCAGCAGCCGAGGGCTGGGGGAAAAACTGTTTTTT
CASSRGLGEKLFF
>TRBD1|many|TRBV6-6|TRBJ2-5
TGTGCCAGCAGCCCCCGGGACAGCCTCCAAGAGACCCAGTACTTC
CASSPRDSLQETQYF
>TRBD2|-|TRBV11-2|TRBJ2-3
TGTGCCAGCAGCTTATCGGGGATTAGCGGGCGCACAGATACGCAGTATTTT
CASSLSGISGRTDTQYF
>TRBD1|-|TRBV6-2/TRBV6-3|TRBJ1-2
TGTGCCAGCAGTTACGGGGGACAGGCCTATGGCTACACCTTC
CASSYGGQAYGYTF
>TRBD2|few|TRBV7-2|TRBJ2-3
TGTGCCAGCAGCTTACAAAGCGGGACCAGGGCAGATACGCAGTATTTT
CASSLQSGTRADTQYF
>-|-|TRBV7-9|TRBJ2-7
TGTGCCAGCAGTTTAGCGCCCCGGTACGAGCAGTACTTC
CASSLAPRYEQYF
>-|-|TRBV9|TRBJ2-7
TGTGCCAGCAGCGTTGGTGGGGGGCCAGCCTACGAGCAGTACTTC
CASSVGGGPAYEQYF
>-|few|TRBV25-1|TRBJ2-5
TGTGCCAGCAGTGACCAGCGGGCCACCCAAGAGACCCAGTACTTC
CASSDQRATQETQYF
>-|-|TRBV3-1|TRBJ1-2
TGTGCCAGCAGCCCTCCGGTTAGGGGAGGGCATGGCTACACCTTC
CASSPPVRGGHGYTF
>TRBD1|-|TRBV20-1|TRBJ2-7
TGCAGTGCTAGAGCCCCCTCGGGACAGAACTACGAGCAGTACTTC
CSARAPSGQNYEQYF
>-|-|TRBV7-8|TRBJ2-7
TGTGCCAGCAGCGCCCGGGACTTGGGGACCTACGAGCAGTACTTC
CASSARDLGTYEQYF
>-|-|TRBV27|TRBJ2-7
TGTGCCAGCAGCCGCAAAAGTACAGGGTACCTCTACGAGCAGTACTTC
CASSRKSTGYLYEQYF
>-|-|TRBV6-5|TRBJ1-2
TGTGCCAGCAGTTACTCAGGGGGCTATGGCTACACCTTC
CASSYSGGYGYTF
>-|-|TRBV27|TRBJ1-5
TGTGCCAGCAGTGAAAGGAGGGGCGGACAGCCCCAGCATTTT
CASSERRGGQPQHF
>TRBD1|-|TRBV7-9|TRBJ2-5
TGTGCCAGCAGCTCGGACAGGAAGCACCAAGAGACCCAGTACTTC
CASSSDRKHQETQYF
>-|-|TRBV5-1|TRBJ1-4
TGCGCCAGCAGCGGGGAGGACGGAGAAAAACTGTTTTTT
CASSGEDGEKLFF
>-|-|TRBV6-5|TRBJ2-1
TGTGCCAGCAGTTACCCTGAGGAGCAGTTCTTC
CASSYPEEQFF
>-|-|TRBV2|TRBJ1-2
TGTGCCAGCAGTGAAGGCCACCCCAATGGCTACACCTTC
CASSEGHPNGYTF
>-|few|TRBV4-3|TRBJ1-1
TGCGCCAGCAGCCAAGTGAACGCAGGCTGGGGCACTGAAGCTTTCTTT
CASSQVNAGWGTEAFF
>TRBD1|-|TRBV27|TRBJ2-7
TGTGCCAGCGGACCCGACAGGGGATACTACGAGCAGTACTTC
CASGPDRGYYEQYF